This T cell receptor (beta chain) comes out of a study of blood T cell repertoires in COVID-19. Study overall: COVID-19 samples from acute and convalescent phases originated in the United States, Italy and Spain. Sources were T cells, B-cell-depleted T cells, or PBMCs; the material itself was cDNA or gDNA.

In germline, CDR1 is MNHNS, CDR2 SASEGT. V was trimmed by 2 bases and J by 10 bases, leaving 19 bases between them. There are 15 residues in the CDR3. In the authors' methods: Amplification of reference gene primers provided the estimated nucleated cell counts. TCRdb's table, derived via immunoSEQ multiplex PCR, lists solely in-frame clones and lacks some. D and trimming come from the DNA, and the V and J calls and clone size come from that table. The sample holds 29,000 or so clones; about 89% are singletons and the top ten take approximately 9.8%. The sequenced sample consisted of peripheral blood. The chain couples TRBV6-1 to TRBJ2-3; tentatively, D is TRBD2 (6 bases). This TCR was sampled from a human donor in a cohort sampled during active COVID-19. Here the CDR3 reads CASSEKPQEGWAQYF. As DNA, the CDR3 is TGTGCCAGCAGTGAAAAACCCCAGGAGGGGTGGGCGCAGTATTTT.